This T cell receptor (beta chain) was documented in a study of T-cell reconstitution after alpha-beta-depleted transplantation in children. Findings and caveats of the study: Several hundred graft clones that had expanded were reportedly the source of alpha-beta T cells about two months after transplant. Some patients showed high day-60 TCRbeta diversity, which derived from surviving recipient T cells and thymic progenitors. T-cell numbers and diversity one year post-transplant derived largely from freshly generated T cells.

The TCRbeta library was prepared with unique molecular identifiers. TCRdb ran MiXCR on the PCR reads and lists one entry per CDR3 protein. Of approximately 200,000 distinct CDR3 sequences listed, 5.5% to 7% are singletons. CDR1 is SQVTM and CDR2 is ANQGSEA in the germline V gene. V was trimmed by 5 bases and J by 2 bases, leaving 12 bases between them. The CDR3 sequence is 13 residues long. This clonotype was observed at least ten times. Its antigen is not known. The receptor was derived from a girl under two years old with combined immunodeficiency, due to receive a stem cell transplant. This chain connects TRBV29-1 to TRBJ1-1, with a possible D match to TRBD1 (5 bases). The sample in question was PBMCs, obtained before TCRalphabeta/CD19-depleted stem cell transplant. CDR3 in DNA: TGCAGCGTTTTCCAGGGTCTAAACACTGAAGCTTTCTTT. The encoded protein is CSVFQGLNTEAFF.